The 18 T cell receptor beta chains reported below all come from one sample, sequenced in a study of T-cell memory formation after mild COVID-19 (dated by TCRdb to the early 2020s). Preparation of the library involved 5' RACE. TCRdb records Illumina NovaSeq 6000 as the sequencer. Using fastp at Q25 and MiXCR, TCRdb reprocessed the public reads and kept productive beta chains. Identical CDR3 protein sequences are pooled into one entry, listed with their most common genes and DNA. This sample comprises 380,000 or so distinct CDR3 sequences, about 13% of them detected only once. The ten largest clones take up about a fifth of the sample. The sequenced sample consisted of PBMCs or a T cell subset sorted from them (not recorded which). Every receptor here comes from a man between 18 and 35 years old who had mild COVID-19 (a few samples of this study predate the infection). The sample titles of this study are shuffled in the database, so cell type and time point are left out; the donor was told from shared clones.

This clonotype has only a few counts. The J gene is TRBJ2-3, the V gene TRBV2; the D gene could be TRBD1 or TRBD2 (5 bases each). The CDR3 is made up of 16 amino acids. The ends were cut back, 5 bases at V and 0 bases at J, with 15 bases in the middle. The germline V gene has CDR1 SNHLY and CDR2 FYNNEI. CDR3 region: CASSPIVGRSTDTQYF. As DNA, the CDR3 is TGTGCCAGCAGTCCTATCGTGGGACGGAGCACAGATACGCAGTATTTT. Full variable domain (remainder filled in from reference TRBV2 and TRBJ2-3): EPEVTQTPSHQVTQMGQEVILRCVPISNHLYFYWYRQILGQKVEFLVSFYNNEISEKSEIFDDQFSVERPDGSNFTLKIRSTKLEDSAMYFCASSPIVGRSTDTQYFGPGTRLTVL.

This clonotype was seen more than once but under ten times. This chain uses TRBV5-1 with TRBJ2-1, with 8 bases lining up with TRBD1. Unmatched junction bases numbered 3, after V lost 0 bases and J lost 10 bases. Germline lookup yields CDR1 SGHRS and CDR2 YFSETQ. The CDR3 totals 13 residues. The CDR3, as DNA: TGCGCCAGCAGCTTGGGACAGGGGCTCGAGCAGTTCTTC. Its translation: CASSLGQGLEQFF.

This clonotype has only a few counts. The chain combines TRBV11-2 with TRBJ2-1; the match to TRBD1 covers 10 bases. This CDR3 region has 14 residues. Germline V gene sequence: CDR1 SGHAT, CDR2 FQNNGV. Unmatched junction bases numbered 3, after V lost 1 base and J lost 9 bases. The CDR3, as DNA: TGTGCCAGCAGCTTAGGGGGACAGGGGCGTGAGCAGTTCTTC. This encodes CASSLGGQGREQFF.

This chain uses TRBV4-1 with TRBJ2-6, with D unresolved. This CDR3 contains 14 residues. The germline CDR1 and CDR2 sequences are MGHRA and YSYEKL. V lost 2 bases, J lost 2 bases, and 4 bases lay in between. Here the CDR3 reads CASSQPTGANVLTF. The CDR3 nucleotides are TGCGCCAGCAGCCAACCTACTGGGGCCAACGTCCTGACTTTC.

The V call is TRBV29-1, the J call TRBJ2-7; D might be TRBD2 (6 bases). There are 13 residues in the CDR3. V was pared by 3 bases and J by 7 bases, with 16 bases between. The germline CDR1 and CDR2 sequences are SQVTM and ANQGSEA. CDR3 sequence reads: CSVDQGSGREQYF. CDR3 nucleotides: TGCAGCGTTGATCAGGGATCGGGGAGGGAGCAGTACTTC.

The J gene is TRBJ2-3, the V gene TRBV7-9; 9 nucleotides match TRBD1. The CDR3 length is 14 residues. V gave up 5 bases and J gave up 2 bases; unmatched junction bases: 2. Per the germline V gene, CDR1 is SEHNR and CDR2 is FQNEAQ (reference sequence). CDR3 amino acids: CASSRTGDTDTQYF. In nucleotides, the CDR3 is TGTGCCAGCAGCCGGACAGGGGACACAGATACGCAGTATTTT. Full variable domain (rest looked up from reference TRBV7-9 and TRBJ2-3): DTGVSQNPRHKITKRGQNVTFRCDPISEHNRLYWYRQTLGQGPEFLTYFQNEAQLEKSRLLSDRFSAERPKGSFSTLEIQRTEQGDSAMYLCASSRTGDTDTQYFGPGTRLTVL.

This clonotype was picked up a small number of times. The chain combines TRBV6-5 with TRBJ1-1; D is undetermined. V was shortened by 5 bases and J by 6 bases, with 13 bases between the two germline ends. From germline, CDR1 is MNHEY and CDR2 SVGAGI. CDR3 length: 13 amino acids. CDR3 in amino acids: CASSPRVVAEAFF. The CDR3 nucleotides are TGTGCCAGCAGTCCCCGAGTGGTGGCTGAAGCTTTCTTT.

At least ten counts were recorded for this clonotype. The rearrangement uses TRBV5-1 and TRBJ2-1; unclear D gene. V gave up 2 bases and J gave up 4 bases, with 7 bases separating them. The germline V gene encodes CDR1 SGHRS and CDR2 YFSETQ. This CDR3 is 13 amino acids long. This CDR3 reads CASSFGGYNEQFF. CDR3 nucleotide sequence: TGCGCCAGCAGCTTTGGTGGGTACAATGAGCAGTTCTTC. Filled out from reference TRBV5-1 and TRBJ2-1, the complete variable domain reads KAGVTQTPRYLIKTRGQQVTLSCSPISGHRSVSWYQQTPGQGLQFLFEYFSETQRNKGNFPGRFSGRQFSNSRSEMNVSTLELGDSALYLCASSFGGYNEQFFGPGTRLTVL.

The chain has TRBV20-1 and TRBJ2-2; TRBD1 matches 9 bases. Germline CDR1 reads DFQATT; CDR2 reads SNEGSKA (reference sequence). This CDR3 is 15 amino acids long. The V and J ends lost 0 bases and 3 bases, in that order; junction bases with no gene match: 2. The CDR3 sequence is CSARDDRGDTGELFF. CDR3 DNA: TGCAGTGCTAGAGATGACAGGGGGGACACCGGGGAGCTGTTTTTT.

This clonotype was seen more than once but under ten times. The rearrangement joins TRBV2 to TRBJ2-7, with a possible D match to TRBD1 (6 bases). V lost 6 bases and J 1 base, leaving 13 bases between the germline ends. This CDR3 has 14 amino acids. Germline CDR1 reads SNHLY; CDR2 reads FYNNEI. The CDR3 bases are TGTGCCAGCAGCCGCACAGGGACGTCCTACGAGCAGTACGTC. This gives the protein CASSRTGTSYEQYV.

The rearrangement joins TRBV20-1 to TRBJ2-5; no clear D. Germline V gives CDR1 DFQATT, CDR2 SNEGSKA (reference sequence). The V end lost 5 bases, the J end lost 6 bases, and 19 bases lay between the germline ends. This CDR3 contains 14 residues. CDR3 residues: CSAPNRPGRQTQYF. As DNA, the CDR3 is TGCAGTGCTCCCAATCGGCCAGGAAGACAGACCCAGTACTTC.

In its sample, this clonotype was seen a few times. The V and J genes are TRBV12-3 or TRBV12-4 and TRBJ2-3; no reliable D call. The CDR3 totals 13 residues. The V gene lost 6 bases and the J gene lost 0 bases, with 7 bases spanning the gap. CDR3: CASSMGSTDTQYF. CDR3 nucleotide sequence: TGTGCCAGCAGCATGGGGAGCACAGATACGCAGTATTTT.

This clonotype appeared a few times. The J gene is TRBJ1-1, the V gene TRBV6-6, with TRBD1 identical over 7 bases. Looked up from germline, CDR1 is MNHNY and CDR2 is SVGAGI (reference sequence). The CDR3 consists of 16 residues. Losses at the gene ends were 2 bases for V and 7 bases for J; bases not matched to a gene: 13. The CDR3 here is CASSYPEVGTENEAFF. As DNA, the CDR3 is TGTGCCAGCAGTTACCCCGAGGTCGGGACAGAAAATGAAGCTTTCTTT.

The V call is TRBV12-3 or TRBV12-4, the J call TRBJ2-1, with 11 bases that match TRBD2. Unmatched junction bases numbered 12, after V lost 6 bases and J lost 5 bases. The CDR3 consists of 17 residues. In DNA form, the CDR3 reads TGTGCCAGCAGCCGAACCATAGCGGGGGGGCATCACAATGAGCAGTTCTTC. Protein: CASSRTIAGGHHNEQFF.

This chain links TRBV6-2 or TRBV6-3 with TRBJ1-5, with D uncertain. The CDR3 loop spans 13 amino acids. Trimming left V 7 bases short and J 5 bases short, with 12 bases between. From germline, CDR1 is MNHEY and CDR2 SVGEGT. This chain's CDR3 is CASTESGHQPQHF. CDR3 DNA: TGTGCCAGCACCGAGTCAGGTCATCAGCCCCAGCATTTT.

In this sample, this clonotype turned up many times. The gene calls are TRBV4-2 and TRBJ1-2; the match to TRBD1 covers 8 bases. Germline V lookup: CDR1 LGHNA, CDR2 YNFKEQ. V was pared by 5 bases and J by 2 bases, with 13 bases of the junction left unmatched. The CDR3 is made up of 17 amino acids. The CDR3 DNA follows: TGTGCCAGCAGCACCCTGACAGGGGCCAGGGGCAACTATGGCTACACCTTC. The encoded protein is CASSTLTGARGNYGYTF.

This clonotype was observed many times. This chain uses TRBV28 with TRBJ2-6; D gene unclear. Germline lookup yields CDR1 MDHEN and CDR2 SYDVKM. CDR3 length: 15 amino acids. V lost 3 bases to trimming and J lost 2 bases, with 8 bases between them. Here the CDR3 DNA reads TGTGCCAGCAGTTTGCCAGAAACTGGGGCCAACGTCCTGACTTTC. Translated: CASSLPETGANVLTF.

The chain employs TRBV23-1 and TRBJ2-7; D remains ambiguous. TRBV23-1 is placed among ORFs of uncertain function. The CDR3 consists of 11 residues. The ends were cut back, 7 bases at V and 3 bases at J, with 7 bases in the middle. CDR3 region: CASTGDYEQYF. CDR3 nucleotides: TGCGCCAGCACGGGCGACTACGAGCAGTACTTC.